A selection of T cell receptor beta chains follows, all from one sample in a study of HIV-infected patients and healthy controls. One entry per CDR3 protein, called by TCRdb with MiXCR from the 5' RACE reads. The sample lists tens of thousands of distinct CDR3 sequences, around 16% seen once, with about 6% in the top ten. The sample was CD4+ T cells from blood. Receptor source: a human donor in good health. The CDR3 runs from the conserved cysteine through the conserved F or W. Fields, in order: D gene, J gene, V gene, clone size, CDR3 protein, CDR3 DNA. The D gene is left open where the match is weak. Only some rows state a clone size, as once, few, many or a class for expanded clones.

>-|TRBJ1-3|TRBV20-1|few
CSARQGVNSGNTIYF
TGCAGTGCTAGACAAGGGGTGAACTCTGGAAACACCATATATTTT
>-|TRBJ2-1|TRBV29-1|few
CSVVSSGRYNEQFF
TGCAGCGTTGTGTCCAGCGGACGTTACAATGAGCAGTTCTTC
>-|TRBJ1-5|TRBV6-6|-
CASGRGGQPQHF
TGTGCCAGCGGCAGGGGAGGCCAGCCCCAGCATTTT
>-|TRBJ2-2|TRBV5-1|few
CASSLGARESGELFF
TGCGCCAGCAGCTTGGGGGCGAGGGAGTCCGGGGAGCTGTTTTTT
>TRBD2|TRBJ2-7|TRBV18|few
CASSWTSGDSSYEQYF
TGTGCCAGCTCGTGGACTAGCGGGGACAGCTCCTACGAGCAGTACTTC
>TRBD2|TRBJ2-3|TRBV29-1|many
CSVGASGSTDTQYF
TGCAGCGTTGGGGCTAGCGGAAGCACAGATACGCAGTATTTT
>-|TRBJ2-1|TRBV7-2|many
CASSPPLYEQFF
TGTGCCAGCAGCCCCCCCCTATATGAGCAGTTCTTC
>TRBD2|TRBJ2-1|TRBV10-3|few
CAIRRGLAGGPTYNEQFF
TGTGCCATCAGGAGGGGACTAGCGGGAGGGCCAACCTACAATGAGCAGTTCTTC
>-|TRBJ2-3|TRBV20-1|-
CSASGGHTDTQYF
TGCAGTGCTAGCGGGGGCCACACAGATACGCAGTATTTT
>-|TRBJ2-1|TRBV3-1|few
CASSQDGRGLNNEQFF
TGTGCCAGCAGCCAAGATGGGCGGGGCCTTAACAATGAGCAGTTCTTC
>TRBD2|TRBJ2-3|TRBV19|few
CASSIVAGVDTQYF
TGTGCCAGTAGTATAGTAGCGGGAGTAGATACGCAGTATTTT
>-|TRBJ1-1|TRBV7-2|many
CASSLVGLTEAFF
TGTGCCAGCAGCTTAGTAGGGCTCACTGAAGCTTTCTTT
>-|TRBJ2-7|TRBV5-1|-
CASGRGTYEQYF
TGCGCCAGCGGTCGGGGAACCTACGAGCAGTACTTC
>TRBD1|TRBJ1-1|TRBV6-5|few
CASSSRGLATEAFF
TGTGCCAGCAGTTCCAGGGGGCTGGCGACTGAAGCTTTCTTT
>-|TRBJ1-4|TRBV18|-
CASSLTGAATNEKLFF
TGTGCCAGCTCACTTACAGGAGCAGCAACTAATGAAAAACTGTTTTTT
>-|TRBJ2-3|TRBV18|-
CASSPPRAGTDTQYF
TGTGCCAGCTCACCCCCTCGGGCTGGCACAGATACGCAGTATTTT
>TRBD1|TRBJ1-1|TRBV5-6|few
CASSWDRGRGNTEAFF
TGTGCCAGCAGCTGGGACAGGGGTCGGGGGAACACTGAAGCTTTCTTT